The sequence of this T cell receptor beta chain was determined in a study of T cells in Graves' hyperthyroidism and ophthalmopathy. The study's findings and limits: Model output signaled ophthalmopathy a median about 6.3 months ahead of onset. Stable hyperthyroidism was told apart from ophthalmopathy by a model built on 13 V-J features.

The TCR beta CDR3 regions underwent amplification using RNA transcripts as the source. TCR CDR3 regions were first amplified by RT-PCR with HTBI primers. TCRdb processed the multiplex PCR reads anew with MiXCR; each CDR3 protein has one entry. In the table there are approximately 710,000 distinct CDR3 sequences, roughly 17% of which are singletons. The CDR3 has 16 amino acids. Germline assignment: CDR1 DFQATT and CDR2 SNEGSKA (reference sequence). V shed 3 bases and J shed 4 bases, with 16 bases lying between them. Over 18 months, lack of ophthalmopathy progression marked Graves' hyperthyroidism as stable. Uncontrolled infection, other autoimmune disease, pregnancy and lactation each barred patients from inclusion. On this clonotype: What it binds is not known.

The rearrangement joins TRBV20-1 to TRBJ1-6; D possibly corresponds to TRBD1 (5 bases). The origin of this receptor is a man between 45 and 60 years old with Graves' hyperthyroidism. Sequencing was performed on blood. CDR3 sequence reads: CSARESGRKYNSPLHF. In DNA, the CDR3 is TGCAGTGCTAGGGAGTCAGGGCGCAAATATAATTCACCCCTCCACTTT.